These 10 T cell receptor beta chains came from one sample sequenced in a study of T-cell reconstitution after alpha-beta-depleted transplantation in children. Molecular barcoding with unique molecular identifiers was used for the TCRbeta library. Via MiXCR, TCRdb re-called the PCR reads, giving one row per CDR3 protein. The table records 250,000 to 350,000 distinct CDR3 sequences, around 20% of them present only once. The source was PBMCs, mostly from graft donor cells, collected 180 days after TCRalphabeta/CD19-depleted stem cell transplant. The source of these receptors is a male patient between 10 and 17 years old who had a stem cell transplant for acute lymphoblastic leukemia, so the T cells may come from the graft donor.

The chain carries TRBV6-1 and TRBJ2-2; TRBD2 might be the D (6 bases). The CDR3 extends over 15 amino acids. Germline values: CDR1 MNHNS, CDR2 SASEGT. Trimming shortened V by 8 bases and J by 4 bases, and 17 bases separated the two germline ends. CDR3 DNA: TGTGCCAGCGGGTTGTGGCGCGGGATCACCGGGGAGCTGTTTTTT. This encodes CASGLWRGITGELFF.

The V call is TRBV9, the J call TRBJ2-1; D gene ambiguous. Trimming removed 0 bases at V and 7 bases at J, with 5 bases between. CDR3 length equals 12 residues. Germline V gene sequence: CDR1 SGDLS, CDR2 YYNGEE. For the CDR3, the DNA is TGTGCCAGCAGCGTAGTGGCAAATGAGCAGTTCTTC. It codes for CASSVVANEQFF. The full variable domain, its missing parts supplied by reference TRBV9 and TRBJ2-1, is DSGVTQTPKHLITATGQRVTLRCSPRSGDLSVYWYQQSLDQGLQFLIQYYNGEERAKGNILERFSAQQFPDLHSELNLSSLELGDSALYFCASSVVANEQFFGPGTRLTVL.

The chain recombines TRBV2 with TRBJ1-3; 7 bases map to TRBD1. CDR3 length: 12 amino acids. Germline CDR1 and CDR2: SNHLY and FYNNEI. V lost 10 bases to trimming and J lost 4 bases; unmatched junction nucleotides: 4. The CDR3 DNA is TGTGCCAACAGGGGATCCGGAAACACCATATATTTT. This gives the protein CANRGSGNTIYF.

This clonotype was recorded once. The chain recombines TRBV28 with TRBJ2-4; D unresolved. The V end was cut by 6 bases, the J end by 8 bases, with 5 bases between. This CDR3 region has 10 residues. Per germline, CDR1 MDHEN and CDR2 SYDVKM. CDR3 nucleotide sequence: TGTGCCAGCAGGAGAGACATTCAGTACTTC. It specifies CASRRDIQYF.

A few counts support this clonotype. The V call is TRBV7-2, the J call TRBJ2-7; tentatively, D is TRBD1 or TRBD2 (5 bases each). Germline V gene sequence: CDR1 SGHTA, CDR2 FQGNSA. Between the trimmed V and J ends, which lost 5 bases and 5 bases, there was a span of 16 bases. This CDR3 has 14 amino acids. The chain's CDR3 is CASSPRDLMNEQYF. For the CDR3, the DNA is TGTGCCAGCAGCCCCCGGGACCTCATGAACGAGCAGTACTTC.

The genes are TRBV6-1 and TRBJ1-1; TRBD1 agrees at 8 bases. The CDR3 loop spans 16 amino acids. Germline trimming cut 7 bases from V and 0 bases from J; bases unmatched to any gene: 10. The germline V gene encodes CDR1 MNHNS and CDR2 SASEGT. The chain's CDR3 is CASTGTGRVMNTEAFF. The CDR3, as DNA: TGTGCCAGCACCGGGACAGGAAGAGTCATGAACACTGAAGCTTTCTTT.

This sequence joins TRBV7-2 and TRBJ2-5, with 9 nucleotides matching TRBD2. Trimming took 3 bases from V and 9 from J; bases not matched to a gene: 8. This CDR3 region has 14 residues. Germline V CDR1 and CDR2: SGHTA, FQGNSA. The CDR3 DNA sequence: TGTGCCAGCAGCTTGGGCGGGGGGGCCCAGGCCCAGTACTTC. Protein: CASSLGGGAQAQYF.

V and J are TRBV5-6 and TRBJ2-7, with 7 bases matching TRBD1. Germline loops: CDR1 SGHDT, CDR2 YYEEEE. This CDR3 has 12 residues. The V and J ends lost 5 bases and 5 bases, in that order; junction bases with no gene match: 4. The CDR3 protein is CASRDRAHEQYF. The CDR3 DNA sequence: TGTGCCAGCAGAGACAGGGCACACGAGCAGTACTTC.

This clonotype was seen ten or more times. The chain has TRBV5-1 and TRBJ2-3; D gene uncertain. Germline V gene lookup returns CDR1 SGHRS and CDR2 YFSETQ. The length of the CDR3 is 16 residues. V was clipped by 0 bases and J by 2 bases, with 13 bases between them. CDR3 protein: CASSLAGGRTTDTQYF. In DNA, the CDR3 is TGCGCCAGCAGCTTGGCAGGCGGCAGGACCACAGATACGCAGTATTTT.

This clonotype came up a few times. This chain links TRBV6-1 with TRBJ1-1; D gene unclear. CDR3 length: 15 residues. Germline CDR1 is MNHNS and CDR2 is SASEGT. The germline V and J ends were trimmed by 3 bases and 1 base, with 12 bases remaining between them. As DNA, the CDR3 is TGTGCCAGCAGTGACTACCGGGCCAAGAACACTGAAGCTTTCTTT. This translates into CASSDYRAKNTEAFF.